A single T cell receptor (beta chain) is shown here with its context. Both 60 Vbeta primers and 13 Jbeta primers went into the PCR. Using immunoSEQ multiplex PCR, the repertoire was profiled, and TCRdb retains in-frame clones only, with some absent. Found here are about 240,000 clones, roughly 87% of them singletons; the top ten hold around 5.4%. These data originate in a study of cytomegalovirus exposure and HLA in healthy donors. Germline CDR1 is LGHNT and CDR2 is FRNRAP. There are 14 residues in the CDR3. V lost 10 bases, J lost 7 bases, and 19 bases lay in between. Specimen: PBMCs. The sequence came from a woman in her thirties or forties in good health and CMV-seropositive. The chain couples TRBV12-5 to TRBJ2-2; D may be TRBD1 (5 bases). The CDR3 here is CATHNPGADGELFF. The CDR3 coding sequence is TGTGCTACTCACAACCCTGGGGCGGACGGGGAGCTGTTTTTT.